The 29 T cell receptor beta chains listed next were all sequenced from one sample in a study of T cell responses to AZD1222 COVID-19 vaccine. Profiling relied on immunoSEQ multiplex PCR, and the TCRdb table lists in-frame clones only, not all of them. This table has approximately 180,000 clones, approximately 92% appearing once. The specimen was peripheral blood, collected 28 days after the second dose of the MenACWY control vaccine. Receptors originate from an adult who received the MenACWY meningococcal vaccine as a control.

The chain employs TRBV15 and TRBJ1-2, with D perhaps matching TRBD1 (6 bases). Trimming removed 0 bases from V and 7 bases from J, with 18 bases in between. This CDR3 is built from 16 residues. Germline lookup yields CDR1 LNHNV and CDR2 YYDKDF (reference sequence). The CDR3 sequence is CATSRDPAGGRGGYTF. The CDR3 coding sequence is TGTGCCACCAGCAGAGATCCCGCGGGGGGGCGAGGTGGCTACACCTTC.

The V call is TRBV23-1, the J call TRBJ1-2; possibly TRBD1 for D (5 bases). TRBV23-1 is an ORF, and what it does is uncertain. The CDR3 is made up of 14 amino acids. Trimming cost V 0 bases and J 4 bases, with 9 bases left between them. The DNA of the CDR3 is TGCGCCAGCAGTCAATCAGAGGGGTGCTATGGCTACACCTTC. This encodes CASSQSEGCYGYTF.

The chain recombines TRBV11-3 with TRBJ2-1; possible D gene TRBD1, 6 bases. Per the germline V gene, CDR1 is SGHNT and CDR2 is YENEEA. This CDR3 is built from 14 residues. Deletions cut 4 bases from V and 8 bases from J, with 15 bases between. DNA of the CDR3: TGTGCCAGCAGCTGGCAATCAGGGGTAGATGAGCAGTTCTTC. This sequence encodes CASSWQSGVDEQFF. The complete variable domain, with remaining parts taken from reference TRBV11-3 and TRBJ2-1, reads EAGVVQSPRYKIIEKKQPVAFWCNPISGHNTLYWYLQNLGQGPELLIRYENEEAVDDSQLPKDRFSAERLKGVDSTLKIQPAELGDSAVYLCASSWQSGVDEQFFGPGTRLTVL.

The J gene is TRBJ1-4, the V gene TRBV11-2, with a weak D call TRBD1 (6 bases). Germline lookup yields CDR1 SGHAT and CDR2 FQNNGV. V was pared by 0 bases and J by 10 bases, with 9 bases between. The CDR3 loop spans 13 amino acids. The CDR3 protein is CASSLEGAGKLFF. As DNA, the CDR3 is TGTGCCAGCAGCTTAGAGGGGGCAGGAAAACTGTTTTTT.

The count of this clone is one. CDR3 sequence (DNA): TGTGCCAGTAAAGGGGCGAGGACCTACGAGCAGTACTTC. Amino acid sequence: CASKGARTYEQYF. The chain links TRBV19 to TRBJ2-7; D possibly corresponds to TRBD1 (5 bases). Per the germline V gene, CDR1 is LNHDA and CDR2 is SQIVND (reference sequence). The CDR3 is 13 amino acids. Deletions cut 7 bases from V and 2 bases from J, with 12 bases between. Complete variable domain (other parts from reference TRBV19 and TRBJ2-7): DGGITQSPKYLFRKEGQNVTLSCEQNLNHDAMYWYRQDPGQGLRLIYYSQIVNDFQKGDIAEGYSVSREKKESFPLTVTSAQKNPTAFYLCASKGARTYEQYFGPGTRLTVT.

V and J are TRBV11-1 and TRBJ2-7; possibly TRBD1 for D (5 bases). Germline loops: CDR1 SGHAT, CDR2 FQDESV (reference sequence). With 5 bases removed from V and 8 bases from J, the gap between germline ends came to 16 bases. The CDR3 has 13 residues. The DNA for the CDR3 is TGTGCCAGCAGCCTGGTATATGGGGCAAAGCAGTACTTC. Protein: CASSLVYGAKQYF.

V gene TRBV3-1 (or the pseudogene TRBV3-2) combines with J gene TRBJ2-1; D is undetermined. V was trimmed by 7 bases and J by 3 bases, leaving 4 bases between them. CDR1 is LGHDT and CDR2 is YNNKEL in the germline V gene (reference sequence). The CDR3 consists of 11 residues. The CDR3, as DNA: TGTGCCAGCACCGACTACAATGAGCAGTTCTTC. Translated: CASTDYNEQFF.

The DNA for the CDR3 is TGTGCCAGCAGTCTGCGGGTTGAAGCTTTCTTT. Translation gives CASSLRVEAFF. This chain joins TRBV28 and TRBJ1-1, with no clear D. The V and J ends lost 5 bases and 7 bases respectively, with 8 bases between them. CDR1 MDHEN and CDR2 SYDVKM come from the germline V gene. The CDR3 consists of 11 residues. Drawing the rest from reference TRBV28 and TRBJ1-1, the complete variable domain is DVKVTQSSRYLVKRTGEKVFLECVQDMDHENMFWYRQDPGLGLRLIYFSYDVKMKEKGDIPEGYSVSREKKERFSLILESASTNQTSMYLCASSLRVEAFFGQGTRLTVV.

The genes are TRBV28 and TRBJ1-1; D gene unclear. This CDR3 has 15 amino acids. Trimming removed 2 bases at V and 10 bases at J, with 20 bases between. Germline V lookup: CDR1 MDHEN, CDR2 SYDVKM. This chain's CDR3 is CASSLTPKFDKGAFF. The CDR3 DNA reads TGTGCCAGCAGTTTAACCCCTAAATTTGATAAAGGAGCTTTCTTT.

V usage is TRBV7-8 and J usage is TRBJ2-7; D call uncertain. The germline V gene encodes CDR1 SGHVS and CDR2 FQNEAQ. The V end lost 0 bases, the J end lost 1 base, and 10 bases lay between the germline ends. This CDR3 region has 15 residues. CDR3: CASSLAAEASYEQYF. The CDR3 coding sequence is TGTGCCAGCAGCTTAGCAGCCGAGGCTTCCTACGAGCAGTACTTC.

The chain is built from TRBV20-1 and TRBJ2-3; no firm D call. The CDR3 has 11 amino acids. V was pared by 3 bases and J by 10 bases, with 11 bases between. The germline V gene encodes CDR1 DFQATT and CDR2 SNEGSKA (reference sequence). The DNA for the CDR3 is TGCAGTGCTAGTCCTTCAGCCCCGCAGTATTTT. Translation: CSASPSAPQYF.

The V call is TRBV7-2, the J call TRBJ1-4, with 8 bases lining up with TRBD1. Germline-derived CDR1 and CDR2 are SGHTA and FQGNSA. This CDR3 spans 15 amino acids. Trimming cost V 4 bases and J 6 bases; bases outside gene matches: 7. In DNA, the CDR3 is TGTGCCAGCAGCTGGCAGGGGGCCAGGGATGAAAAACTGTTTTTT. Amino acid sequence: CASSWQGARDEKLFF.

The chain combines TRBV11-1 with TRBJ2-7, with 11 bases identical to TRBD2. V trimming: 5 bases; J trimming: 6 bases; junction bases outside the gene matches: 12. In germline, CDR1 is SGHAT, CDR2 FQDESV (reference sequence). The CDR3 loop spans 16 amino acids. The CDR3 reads CASSKSRGLAVVEQYF. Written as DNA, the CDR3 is TGTGCCAGCAGCAAAAGCCGGGGACTAGCGGTTGTCGAGCAGTACTTC. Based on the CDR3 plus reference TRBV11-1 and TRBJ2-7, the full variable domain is EAEVAQSPRYKITEKSQAVAFWCDPISGHATLYWYRQILGQGPELLVQFQDESVVDDSQLPKDRFSAERLKGVDSTLKIQPAELGDSAMYLCASSKSRGLAVVEQYFGPGTRLTVT.

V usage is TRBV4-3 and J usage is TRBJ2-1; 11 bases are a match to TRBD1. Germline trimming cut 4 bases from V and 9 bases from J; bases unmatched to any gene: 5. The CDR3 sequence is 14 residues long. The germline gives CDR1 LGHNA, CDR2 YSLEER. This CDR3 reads CASSPRTGGVEQFF. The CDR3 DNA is TGCGCCAGCAGCCCACGGACAGGGGGCGTTGAGCAGTTCTTC.

CDR3 coding DNA: TGTGCCAGTAGTGACTCAATCACCGACAGGGAGGGCTACACCTTC. Encoded protein: CASSDSITDREGYTF. The chain carries TRBV19 and TRBJ1-2, with 7 positions matching TRBD1. CDR1 and CDR2 from the germline V gene are LNHDA and SQIVND (reference sequence). J gave up 8 bases and V 5 bases, and 14 bases lay outside the gene matches. CDR3 size: 15 residues.

The CDR3 coding sequence is TGTGCCAGCAGTTTCGGCGGGAGAGGCAATGAGCAGTTCTTC. Its translation: CASSFGGRGNEQFF. The V gene is TRBV28, the J gene TRBJ2-1; 7 nucleotides align to TRBD2. V trimming: 3 bases; J trimming: 6 bases; junction bases outside the gene matches: 5. Germline CDR1 reads MDHEN; CDR2 reads SYDVKM. This CDR3 contains 14 residues.

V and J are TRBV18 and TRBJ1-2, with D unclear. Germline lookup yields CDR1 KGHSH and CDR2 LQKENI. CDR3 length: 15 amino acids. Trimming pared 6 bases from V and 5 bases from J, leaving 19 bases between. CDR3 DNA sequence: TGTGCCAGCTCCCTAAAGCCGCAGAGCTCATATGGCTACACCTTC. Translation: CASSLKPQSSYGYTF.

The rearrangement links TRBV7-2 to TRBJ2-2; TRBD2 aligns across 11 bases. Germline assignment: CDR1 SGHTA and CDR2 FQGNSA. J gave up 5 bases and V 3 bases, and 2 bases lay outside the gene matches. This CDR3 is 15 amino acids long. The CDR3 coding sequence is TGTGCCAGCAGCTTTCTAGCGGGAGGTACCGGGGAGCTGTTTTTT. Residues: CASSFLAGGTGELFF.

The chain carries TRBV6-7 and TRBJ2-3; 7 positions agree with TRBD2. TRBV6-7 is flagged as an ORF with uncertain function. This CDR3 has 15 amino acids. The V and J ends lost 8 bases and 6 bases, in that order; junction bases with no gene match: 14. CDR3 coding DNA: TGTGCCAGCCGGCCGGGAGGCGGGAGACGCGATACGCAGTATTTT. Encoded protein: CASRPGGGRRDTQYF.

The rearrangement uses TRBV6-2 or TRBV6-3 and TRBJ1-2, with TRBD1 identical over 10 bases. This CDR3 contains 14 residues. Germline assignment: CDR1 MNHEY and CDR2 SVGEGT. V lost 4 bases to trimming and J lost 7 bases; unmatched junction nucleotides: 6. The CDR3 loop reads CASSLTGTGVGYTF. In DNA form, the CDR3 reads TGTGCCAGCAGTTTAACCGGGACAGGGGTTGGCTACACCTTC.

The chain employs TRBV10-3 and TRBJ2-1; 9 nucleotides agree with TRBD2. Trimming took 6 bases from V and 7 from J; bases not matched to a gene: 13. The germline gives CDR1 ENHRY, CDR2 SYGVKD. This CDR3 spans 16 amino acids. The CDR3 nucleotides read TGTGCCATCAGCCTGAGTGGACTAGCGCCCGCGAATGAGCAGTTCTTC. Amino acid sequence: CAISLSGLAPANEQFF.

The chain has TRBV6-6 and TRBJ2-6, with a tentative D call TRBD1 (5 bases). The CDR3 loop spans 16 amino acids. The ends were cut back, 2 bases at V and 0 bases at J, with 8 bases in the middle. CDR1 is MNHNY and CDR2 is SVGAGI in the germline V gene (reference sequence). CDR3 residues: CASSYRQGSGANVLTF. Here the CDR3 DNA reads TGTGCCAGCAGTTACAGGCAGGGCTCTGGGGCCAACGTCCTGACTTTC.

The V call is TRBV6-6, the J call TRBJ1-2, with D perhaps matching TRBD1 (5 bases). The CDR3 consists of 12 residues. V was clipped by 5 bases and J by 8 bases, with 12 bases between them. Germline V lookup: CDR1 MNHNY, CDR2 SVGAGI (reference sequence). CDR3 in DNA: TGTGCCAGCAGTCCGCAGGGAGAGGGCTACACCTTC. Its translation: CASSPQGEGYTF.

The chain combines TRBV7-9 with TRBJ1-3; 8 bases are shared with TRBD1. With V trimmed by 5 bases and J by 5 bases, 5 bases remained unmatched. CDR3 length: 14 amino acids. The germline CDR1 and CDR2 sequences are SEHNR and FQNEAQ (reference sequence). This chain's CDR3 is CASSLDRDRNTIYF. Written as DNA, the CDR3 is TGTGCCAGCAGCCTGGACAGGGACCGAAACACCATATATTTT. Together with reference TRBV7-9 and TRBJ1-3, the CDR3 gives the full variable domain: DTGVSQNPRHKITKRGQNVTFRCDPISEHNRLYWYRQTLGQGPEFLTYFQNEAQLEKSRLLSDRFSAERPKGSFSTLEIQRTEQGDSAMYLCASSLDRDRNTIYFGEGSWLTVV.

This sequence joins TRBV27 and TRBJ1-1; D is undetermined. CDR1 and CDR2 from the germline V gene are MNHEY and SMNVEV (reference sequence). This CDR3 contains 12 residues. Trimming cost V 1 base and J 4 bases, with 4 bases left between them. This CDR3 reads CASSLYGTEAFF. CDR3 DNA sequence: TGTGCCAGCAGTTTATATGGCACTGAAGCTTTCTTT.

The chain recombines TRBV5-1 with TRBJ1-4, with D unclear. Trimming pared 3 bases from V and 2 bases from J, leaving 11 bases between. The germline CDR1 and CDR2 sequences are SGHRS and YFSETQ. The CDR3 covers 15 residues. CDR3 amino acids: CASSYGLQTNEKLFF. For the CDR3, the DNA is TGCGCCAGCAGCTACGGACTGCAGACTAATGAAAAACTGTTTTTT. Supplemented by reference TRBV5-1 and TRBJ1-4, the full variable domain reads KAGVTQTPRYLIKTRGQQVTLSCSPISGHRSVSWYQQTPGQGLQFLFEYFSETQRNKGNFPGRFSGRQFSNSRSEMNVSTLELGDSALYLCASSYGLQTNEKLFFGSGTQLSVL.

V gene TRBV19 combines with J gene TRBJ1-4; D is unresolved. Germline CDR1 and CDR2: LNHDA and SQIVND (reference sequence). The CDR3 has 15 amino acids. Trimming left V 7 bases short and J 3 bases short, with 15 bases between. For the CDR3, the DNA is TGTGCCAGTACCCAACGGGCCCGGTCTAATGAAAAACTGTTTTTT. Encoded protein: CASTQRARSNEKLFF.

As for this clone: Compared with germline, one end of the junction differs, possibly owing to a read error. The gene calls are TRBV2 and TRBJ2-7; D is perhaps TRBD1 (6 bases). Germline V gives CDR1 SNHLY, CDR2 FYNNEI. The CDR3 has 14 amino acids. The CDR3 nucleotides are TGTGCCAGCAGTAGACGGGACAACTCCTACGGGCAGTACTTC. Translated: CASSRRDNSYGQYF.

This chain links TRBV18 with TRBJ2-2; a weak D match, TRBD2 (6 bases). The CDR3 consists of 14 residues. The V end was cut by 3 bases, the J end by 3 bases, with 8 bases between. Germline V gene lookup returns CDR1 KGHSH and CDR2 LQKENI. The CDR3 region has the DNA TGTGCCAGCTCACCGGGACTGTACACCGGGGAGCTGTTTTTT. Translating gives CASSPGLYTGELFF. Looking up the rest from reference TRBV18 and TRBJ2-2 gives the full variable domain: NAGVMQNPRHLVRRRGQEARLRCSPMKGHSHVYWYRQLPEEGLKFMVYLQKENIIDESGMPKERFSAEFPKEGPSILRIQQVVRGDSAAYFCASSPGLYTGELFFGEGSRLTVL.